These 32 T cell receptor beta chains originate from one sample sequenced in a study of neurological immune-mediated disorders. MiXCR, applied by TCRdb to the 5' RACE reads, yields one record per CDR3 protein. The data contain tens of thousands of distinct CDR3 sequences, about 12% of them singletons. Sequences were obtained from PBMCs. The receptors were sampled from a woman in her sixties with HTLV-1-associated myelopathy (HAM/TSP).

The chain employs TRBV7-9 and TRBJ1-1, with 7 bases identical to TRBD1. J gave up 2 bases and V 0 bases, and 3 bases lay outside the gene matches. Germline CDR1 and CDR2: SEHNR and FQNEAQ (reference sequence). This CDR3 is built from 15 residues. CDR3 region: CASSLAGTANTEAFF. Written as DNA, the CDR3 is TGTGCCAGCAGCTTAGCCGGGACAGCAAACACTGAAGCTTTCTTT.

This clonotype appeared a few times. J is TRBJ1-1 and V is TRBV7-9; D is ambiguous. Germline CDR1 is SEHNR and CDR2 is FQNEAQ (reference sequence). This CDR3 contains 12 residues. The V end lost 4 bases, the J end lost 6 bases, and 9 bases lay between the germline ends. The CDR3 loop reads CASSSSMAEAFF. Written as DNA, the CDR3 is TGTGCCAGCAGCTCGAGTATGGCTGAAGCTTTCTTT.

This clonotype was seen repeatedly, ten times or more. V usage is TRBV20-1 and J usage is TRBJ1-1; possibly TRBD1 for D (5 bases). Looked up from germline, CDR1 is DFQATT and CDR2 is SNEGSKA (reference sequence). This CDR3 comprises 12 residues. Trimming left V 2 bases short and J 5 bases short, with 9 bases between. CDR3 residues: CSARTRGTEAFF. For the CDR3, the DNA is TGCAGTGCTAGAACCCGGGGGACTGAAGCTTTCTTT.

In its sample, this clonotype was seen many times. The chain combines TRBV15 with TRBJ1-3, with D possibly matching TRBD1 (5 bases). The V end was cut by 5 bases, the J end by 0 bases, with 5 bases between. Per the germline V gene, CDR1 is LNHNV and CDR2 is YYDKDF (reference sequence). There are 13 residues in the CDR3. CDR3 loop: CATSGTSGNTIYF. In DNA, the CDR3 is TGTGCCACCAGCGGGACCTCTGGAAACACCATATATTTT. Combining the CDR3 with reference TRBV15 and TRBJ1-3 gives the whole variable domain DAMVIQNPRYQVTQFGKPVTLSCSQTLNHNVMYWYQQKSSQAPKLLFHYYDKDFNNEADTPDNFQSRRPNTSFCFLDIRSPGLGDTAMYLCATSGTSGNTIYFGEGSWLTVV.

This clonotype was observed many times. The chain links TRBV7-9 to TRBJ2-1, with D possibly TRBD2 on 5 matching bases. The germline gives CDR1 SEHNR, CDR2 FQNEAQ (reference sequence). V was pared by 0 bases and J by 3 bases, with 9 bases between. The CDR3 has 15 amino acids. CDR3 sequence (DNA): TGTGCCAGCAGCTTAGCGGGAGCCAACTACAATGAGCAGTTCTTC. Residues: CASSLAGANYNEQFF.

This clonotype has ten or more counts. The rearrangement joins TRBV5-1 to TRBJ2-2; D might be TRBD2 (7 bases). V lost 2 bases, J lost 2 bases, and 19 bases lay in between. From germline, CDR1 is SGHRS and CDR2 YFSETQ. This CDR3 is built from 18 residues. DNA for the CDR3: TGCGCCAGCAGCTTTCAAGGGGGAGGGGCCTTTAACACCGGGGAGCTGTTTTTT. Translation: CASSFQGGGAFNTGELFF.

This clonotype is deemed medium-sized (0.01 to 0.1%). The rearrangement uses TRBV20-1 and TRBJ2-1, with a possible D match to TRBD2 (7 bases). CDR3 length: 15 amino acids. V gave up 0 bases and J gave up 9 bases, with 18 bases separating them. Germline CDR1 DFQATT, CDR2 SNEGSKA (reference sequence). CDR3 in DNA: TGCAGTGCTAGAGATGCGTTGAGGGGGGGGACTGAGCAGTTCTTC. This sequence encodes CSARDALRGGTEQFF.

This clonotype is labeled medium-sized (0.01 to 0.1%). The CDR3 spells CASSTTYTEQYF. The CDR3 coding sequence is TGTGCCAGCAGTACCACTTATACCGAGCAGTACTTC. The rearrangement joins TRBV12-3 or TRBV12-4 to TRBJ2-7; D remains unclear. CDR3 length: 12 amino acids. The V and J ends lost 5 bases and 6 bases respectively, with 11 bases between them.

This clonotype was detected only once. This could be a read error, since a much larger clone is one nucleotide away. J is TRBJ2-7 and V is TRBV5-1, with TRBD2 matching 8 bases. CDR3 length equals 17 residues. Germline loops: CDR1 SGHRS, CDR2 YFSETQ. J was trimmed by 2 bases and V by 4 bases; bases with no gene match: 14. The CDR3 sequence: CASSPGLSGGQTYEQYF. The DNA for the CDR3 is TGCGCCAGCAGCCCGGGACTATCGGGAGGGCAAACCTACGAGCAGTACTTC.

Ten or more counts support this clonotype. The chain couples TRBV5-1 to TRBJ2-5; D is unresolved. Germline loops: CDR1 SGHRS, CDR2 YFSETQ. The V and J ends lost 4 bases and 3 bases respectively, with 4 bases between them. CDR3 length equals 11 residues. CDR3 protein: CASSEKETQYF. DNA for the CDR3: TGCGCCAGCAGCGAAAAAGAGACCCAGTACTTC.

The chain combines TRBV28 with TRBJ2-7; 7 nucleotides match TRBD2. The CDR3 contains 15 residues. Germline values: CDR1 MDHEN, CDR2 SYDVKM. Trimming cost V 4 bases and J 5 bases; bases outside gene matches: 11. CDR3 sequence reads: CASSSIAWEGNEQYF. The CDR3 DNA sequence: TGTGCCAGCAGTTCCATAGCGTGGGAGGGGAACGAGCAGTACTTC.

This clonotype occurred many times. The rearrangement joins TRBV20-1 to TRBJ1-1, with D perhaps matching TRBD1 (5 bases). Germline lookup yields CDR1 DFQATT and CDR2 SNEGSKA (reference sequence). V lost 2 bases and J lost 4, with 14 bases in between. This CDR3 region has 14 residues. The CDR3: CSARKVRGVTEAFF. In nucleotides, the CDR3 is TGCAGTGCTAGAAAAGTAAGGGGTGTCACTGAAGCTTTCTTT.

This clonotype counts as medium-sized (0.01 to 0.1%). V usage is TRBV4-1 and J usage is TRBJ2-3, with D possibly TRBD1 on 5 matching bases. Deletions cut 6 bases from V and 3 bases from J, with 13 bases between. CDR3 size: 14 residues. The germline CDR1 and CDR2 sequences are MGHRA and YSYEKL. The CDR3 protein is CASRLTGTTDTQYF. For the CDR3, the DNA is TGCGCCAGCAGACTAACAGGAACAACAGATACGCAGTATTTT.

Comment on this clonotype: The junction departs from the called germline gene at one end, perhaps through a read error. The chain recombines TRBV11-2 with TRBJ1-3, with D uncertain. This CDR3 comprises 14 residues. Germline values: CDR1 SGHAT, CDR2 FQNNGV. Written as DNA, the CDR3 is TGTGCCAGCAGTCGAACAGTGCTTGGAAATACCATATATTTT. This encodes CASSRTVLGNTIYF.

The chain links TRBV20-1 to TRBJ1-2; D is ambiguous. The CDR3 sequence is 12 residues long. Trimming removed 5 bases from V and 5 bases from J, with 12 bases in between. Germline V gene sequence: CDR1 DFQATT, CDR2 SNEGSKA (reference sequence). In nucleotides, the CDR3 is TGCAGTGCTTGGGCCCTTCTTTATGGCTACACCTTC. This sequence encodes CSAWALLYGYTF.

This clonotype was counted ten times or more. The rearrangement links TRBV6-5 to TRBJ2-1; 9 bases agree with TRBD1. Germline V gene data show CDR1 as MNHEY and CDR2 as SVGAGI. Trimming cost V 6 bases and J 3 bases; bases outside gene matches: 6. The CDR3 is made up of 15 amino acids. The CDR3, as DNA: TGTGCCAGCAGCCCCGGGACAGGGTACTACAATGAGCAGTTCTTC. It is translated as CASSPGTGYYNEQFF.

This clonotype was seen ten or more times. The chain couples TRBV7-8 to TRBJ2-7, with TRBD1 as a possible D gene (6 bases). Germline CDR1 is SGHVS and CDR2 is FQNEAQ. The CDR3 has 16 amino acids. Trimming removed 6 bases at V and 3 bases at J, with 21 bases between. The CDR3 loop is CASSPRTGTSLYEQYF. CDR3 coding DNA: TGTGCCAGCAGTCCTCGAACCGGGACAAGCCTCTACGAGCAGTACTTC.

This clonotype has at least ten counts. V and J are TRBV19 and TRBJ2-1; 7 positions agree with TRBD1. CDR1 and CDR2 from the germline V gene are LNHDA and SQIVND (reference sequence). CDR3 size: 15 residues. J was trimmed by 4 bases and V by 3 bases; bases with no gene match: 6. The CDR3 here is CASSIEGQPYNEQFF. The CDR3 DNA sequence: TGTGCCAGTAGTATTGAGGGACAGCCTTACAATGAGCAGTTCTTC.

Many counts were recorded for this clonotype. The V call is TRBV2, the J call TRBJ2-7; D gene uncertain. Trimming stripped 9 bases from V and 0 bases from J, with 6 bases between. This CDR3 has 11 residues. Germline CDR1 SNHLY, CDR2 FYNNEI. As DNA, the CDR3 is TGTGCCAGTGGGCACTCCTACGAGCAGTACTTC. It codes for CASGHSYEQYF.

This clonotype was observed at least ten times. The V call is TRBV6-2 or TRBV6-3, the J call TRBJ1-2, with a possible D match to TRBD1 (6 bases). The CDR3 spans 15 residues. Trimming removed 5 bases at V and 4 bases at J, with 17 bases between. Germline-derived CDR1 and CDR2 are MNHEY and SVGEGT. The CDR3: CASSAPGQSGYGYTF. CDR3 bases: TGTGCCAGCAGTGCCCCCGGACAGTCGGGCTATGGCTACACCTTC.

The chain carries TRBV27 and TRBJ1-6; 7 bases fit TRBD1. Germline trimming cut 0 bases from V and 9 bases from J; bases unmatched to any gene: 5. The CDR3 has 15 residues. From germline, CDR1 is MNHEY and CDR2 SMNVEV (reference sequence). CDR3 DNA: TGTGCCAGCAGTTTATCCCTGACAGGGCTTTCACCCCTCCACTTT. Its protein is CASSLSLTGLSPLHF.

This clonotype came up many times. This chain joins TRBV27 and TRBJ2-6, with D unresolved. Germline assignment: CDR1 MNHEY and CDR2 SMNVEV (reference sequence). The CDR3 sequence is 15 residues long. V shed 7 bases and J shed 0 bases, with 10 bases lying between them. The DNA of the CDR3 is TGTGCCAGCAAGGCCCCGAGCTCTGGGGCCAACGTCCTGACTTTC. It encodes CASKAPSSGANVLTF.

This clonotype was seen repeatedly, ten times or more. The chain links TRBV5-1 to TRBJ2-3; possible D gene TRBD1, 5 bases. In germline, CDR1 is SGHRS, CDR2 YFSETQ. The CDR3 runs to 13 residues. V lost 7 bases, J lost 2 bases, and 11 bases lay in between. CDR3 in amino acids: CASSPRVTDTQYF. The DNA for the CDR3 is TGCGCCAGCTCACCCAGGGTCACAGATACGCAGTATTTT.

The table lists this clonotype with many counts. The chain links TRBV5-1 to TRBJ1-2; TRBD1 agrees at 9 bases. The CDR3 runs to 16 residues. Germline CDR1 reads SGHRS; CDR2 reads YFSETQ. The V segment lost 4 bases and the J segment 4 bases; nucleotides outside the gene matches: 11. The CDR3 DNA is TGCGCCAGCAGCCCTATCCAAGGACAGGGGAGCTATGGCTACACCTTC. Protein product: CASSPIQGQGSYGYTF.

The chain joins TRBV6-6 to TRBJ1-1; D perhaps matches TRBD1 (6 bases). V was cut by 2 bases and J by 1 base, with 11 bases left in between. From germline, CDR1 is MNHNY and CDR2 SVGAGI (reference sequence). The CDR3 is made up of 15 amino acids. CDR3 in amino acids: CASSYTGASNTEAFF. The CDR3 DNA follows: TGTGCCAGCAGTTACACGGGGGCTTCGAACACTGAAGCTTTCTTT.

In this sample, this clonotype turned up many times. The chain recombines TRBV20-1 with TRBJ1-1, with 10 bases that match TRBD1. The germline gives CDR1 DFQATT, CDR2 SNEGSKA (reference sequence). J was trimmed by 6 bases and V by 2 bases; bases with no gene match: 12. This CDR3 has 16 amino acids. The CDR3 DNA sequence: TGCAGTGCTAGATCCATCGGGACAGGGGCGCTAGCTGAAGCTTTCTTT. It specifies CSARSIGTGALAEAFF.

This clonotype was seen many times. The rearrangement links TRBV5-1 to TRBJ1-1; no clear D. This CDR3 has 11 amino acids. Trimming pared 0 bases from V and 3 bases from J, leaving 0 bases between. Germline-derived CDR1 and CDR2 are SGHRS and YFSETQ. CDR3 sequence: CASSLDTEAFF. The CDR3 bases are TGCGCCAGCAGCTTGGACACTGAAGCTTTCTTT.

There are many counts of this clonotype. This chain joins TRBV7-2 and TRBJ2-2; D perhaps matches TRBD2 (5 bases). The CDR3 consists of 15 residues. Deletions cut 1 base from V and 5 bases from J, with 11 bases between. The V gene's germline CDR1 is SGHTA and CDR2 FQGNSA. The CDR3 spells CASSLGRAETGELFF. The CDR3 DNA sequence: TGTGCCAGCAGCTTAGGCCGAGCGGAGACCGGGGAGCTGTTTTTT. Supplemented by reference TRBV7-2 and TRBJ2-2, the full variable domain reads GAGVSQSPSNKVTEKGKDVELRCDPISGHTALYWYRQSLGQGLEFLIYFQGNSAPDKSGLPSDRFSAERTGGSVSTLTIQRTQQEDSAVYLCASSLGRAETGELFFGEGSRLTVL.

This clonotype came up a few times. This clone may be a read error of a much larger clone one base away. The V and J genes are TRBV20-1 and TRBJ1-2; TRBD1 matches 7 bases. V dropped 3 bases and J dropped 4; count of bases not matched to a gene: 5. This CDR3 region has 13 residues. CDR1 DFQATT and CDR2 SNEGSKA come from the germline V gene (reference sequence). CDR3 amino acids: CSASIQGSYGYTF. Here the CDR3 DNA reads TGCAGTGCTAGTATACAGGGGAGCTATGGCTACACCTTC.

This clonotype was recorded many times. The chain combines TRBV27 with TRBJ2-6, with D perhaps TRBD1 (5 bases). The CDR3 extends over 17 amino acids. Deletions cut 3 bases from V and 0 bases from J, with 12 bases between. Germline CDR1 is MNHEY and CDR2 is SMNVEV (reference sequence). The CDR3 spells CASSLGGHSSGANVLTF. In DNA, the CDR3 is TGTGCCAGCAGTTTGGGCGGACATAGCTCTGGGGCCAACGTCCTGACTTTC.

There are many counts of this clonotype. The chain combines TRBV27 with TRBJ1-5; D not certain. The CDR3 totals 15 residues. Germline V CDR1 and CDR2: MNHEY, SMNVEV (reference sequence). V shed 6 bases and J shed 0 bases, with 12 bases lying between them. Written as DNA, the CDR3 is TGTGCCAGCAGCCGCGAAATGAATAGCAATCAGCCCCAGCATTTT. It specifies CASSREMNSNQPQHF.

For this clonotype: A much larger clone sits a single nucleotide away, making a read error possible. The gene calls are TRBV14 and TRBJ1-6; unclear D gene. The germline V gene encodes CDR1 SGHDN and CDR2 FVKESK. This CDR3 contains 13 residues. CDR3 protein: CASSPSRGSPLYF. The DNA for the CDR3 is TGTGCCAGCAGCCCATCCCGGGGTTCACCCCTCTACTTT.